This is a list of T cell receptor beta chains from one sample in a study of identifying expanded T cells in peripheral blood. The assay was immunoSEQ multiplex PCR, and TCRdb's table has in-frame clones only and misses some. Counted here are about 110,000 clones, roughly 90% occurring once; the ten biggest clones make up around 8.2%. The specimen sequenced was blood. These receptors all come from a person between 18 and 69 years old in good health. CDR3s include the opening cysteine and the closing phenylalanine or tryptophan. D genes are given only for firm matches. Clone size is given for some rows only: seen once, a few or many times, or a class if the clone is expanded.

d_call: .; j_call: TRBJ1-4; cdr3_length: 15; v_call: TRBV5-6; clone_size: .; cdr3_nt: TGTGCCAGCAGCTCCATGGGACGGGAAGATGAAAAACTGTTTTTT; cdr3_aa: CASSSMGREDEKLFF
d_call: TRBD2; j_call: TRBJ2-3; cdr3_length: 21; v_call: TRBV28; clone_size: .; cdr3_nt: TGTGCCAGCAGTTCCGCGGCTGATCTAGCGGGAGAAAATTCTAGCACAGATACGCAGTATTTT; cdr3_aa: CASSSAADLAGENSSTDTQYF
d_call: .; j_call: TRBJ2-7; cdr3_length: 12; v_call: TRBV13; clone_size: .; cdr3_nt: TGTGCCAGCAGCGTCCCAAAGGGCGAGCAGTACTTC; cdr3_aa: CASSVPKGEQYF
d_call: .; j_call: TRBJ2-3; cdr3_length: 13; v_call: TRBV2; clone_size: .; cdr3_nt: TGTGCCAGCAGCCCGCGGGGGCCAGATACGCAGTATTTT; cdr3_aa: CASSPRGPDTQYF
d_call: TRBD1; j_call: TRBJ2-1; cdr3_length: 15; v_call: TRBV6-6; clone_size: .; cdr3_nt: TGTGCCAGCAACCAATACAGGGGAGTTGGTAATGAGCAGTTCTTC; cdr3_aa: CASNQYRGVGNEQFF
d_call: TRBD1; j_call: TRBJ1-4; cdr3_length: 15; v_call: TRBV5-6; clone_size: .; cdr3_nt: TGTGCCAGCAGCTTGGTAGGGACAGCTAATGAAAAACTGTTTTTT; cdr3_aa: CASSLVGTANEKLFF
d_call: .; j_call: TRBJ2-1; cdr3_length: 13; v_call: TRBV7-9; clone_size: .; cdr3_nt: TGTGCCAGCAGCTTAGGTCTGTTCGGGGAGCAGTTCTTC; cdr3_aa: CASSLGLFGEQFF
d_call: TRBD2; j_call: TRBJ2-7; cdr3_length: 16; v_call: TRBV7-8; clone_size: .; cdr3_nt: TGTGCCAGCAGCCTACCACTAGCGGGAGAATCGTACGAGCAGTACTTC; cdr3_aa: CASSLPLAGESYEQYF
d_call: .; j_call: TRBJ1-2; cdr3_length: 16; v_call: TRBV21-1; clone_size: few; cdr3_nt: TGTGCCAGCAGCAAAAAACCCGGACCGTTTCCGAATGGCTACACCTTC; cdr3_aa: CASSKKPGPFPNGYTF
d_call: .; j_call: TRBJ1-2; cdr3_length: 12; v_call: TRBV30; clone_size: .; cdr3_nt: TGTGCCTGTCGAAGAGCTAACTATGGCTACACCTTC; cdr3_aa: CACRRANYGYTF
d_call: .; j_call: TRBJ2-7; cdr3_length: 13; v_call: TRBV10-1; clone_size: .; cdr3_nt: TGCGCCAGCAGTGAGGCGGTCCAATTTGAGCAGTACTTC; cdr3_aa: CASSEAVQFEQYF
d_call: TRBD1; j_call: TRBJ2-3; cdr3_length: 15; v_call: TRBV9; clone_size: .; cdr3_nt: TGTGCCAGCAGCGTGGACCCATCTTCCGGGACAGGGCAGTATTTT; cdr3_aa: CASSVDPSSGTGQYF
d_call: TRBD2; j_call: TRBJ2-1; cdr3_length: 16; v_call: TRBV10-1; clone_size: .; cdr3_nt: TGCGCCAGCAGTGAGTTCAGGACTAGCGGGAACAATGAGCAGTTCTTC; cdr3_aa: CASSEFRTSGNNEQFF
d_call: .; j_call: TRBJ2-7; cdr3_length: 15; v_call: TRBV19; clone_size: .; cdr3_nt: TGTGCCAGTAGTATAGGTGGATCTATCGACTACGAGCAGTACTTC; cdr3_aa: CASSIGGSIDYEQYF
d_call: TRBD2; j_call: TRBJ2-7; cdr3_length: 16; v_call: TRBV5-1; clone_size: .; cdr3_nt: TGCGCCAGCAGCTTGGCCGGGACTAGCGGAGGCTACGAGCAGTACTTC; cdr3_aa: CASSLAGTSGGYEQYF
d_call: .; j_call: TRBJ1-1; cdr3_length: 13; v_call: TRBV9; clone_size: .; cdr3_nt: TGTGCCAGCAGCGCCCCACCGGCACCTGAAGCTTTCTTT; cdr3_aa: CASSAPPAPEAFF
d_call: TRBD1; j_call: TRBJ1-1; cdr3_length: 14; v_call: TRBV6-5; clone_size: .; cdr3_nt: TGTGCCAGCACCGACAGGGCCTCGAACACTGAAGCTTTCTTT; cdr3_aa: CASTDRASNTEAFF
d_call: TRBD1; j_call: TRBJ1-3; cdr3_length: 14; v_call: TRBV27; clone_size: .; cdr3_nt: TGTGCCAGCAAACGACAGGGCGACGGAAACACCATATATTTT; cdr3_aa: CASKRQGDGNTIYF
d_call: .; j_call: TRBJ2-3; cdr3_length: 11; v_call: TRBV21-1; clone_size: once; cdr3_nt: TGTGCCAACCGCCGGAGGCCTACGCAGTATTTT; cdr3_aa: CANRRRPTQYF
d_call: .; j_call: TRBJ1-1; cdr3_length: 16; v_call: TRBV7-8; clone_size: .; cdr3_nt: TGTGCCAGCAGCCCGACCAGGGCCTCCCCGAACACTGAAGCTTTCTTT; cdr3_aa: CASSPTRASPNTEAFF
d_call: .; j_call: TRBJ2-7; cdr3_length: 15; v_call: TRBV27; clone_size: .; cdr3_nt: TGTGCCAGCAGTTTAGGTGGCAACTACCCCTACGAGCAGTACTTC; cdr3_aa: CASSLGGNYPYEQYF
d_call: TRBD2; j_call: TRBJ2-5; cdr3_length: 15; v_call: TRBV2; clone_size: few; cdr3_nt: TGTGCCAGCAGTGAAACTAGCGGGAATTCGGAGACCCAGTACTTC; cdr3_aa: CASSETSGNSETQYF
d_call: TRBD1; j_call: TRBJ1-4; cdr3_length: 15; v_call: TRBV2; clone_size: .; cdr3_nt: TGTGCCAGCAATGGACAGGGGTTTGGGAATGAAAAACTGTTTTTT; cdr3_aa: CASNGQGFGNEKLFF
d_call: .; j_call: TRBJ2-7; cdr3_length: 14; v_call: TRBV2; clone_size: .; cdr3_nt: TGTGCCAGCAGTGACGCGGGTCTCACCTACGAGCAGTACTTC; cdr3_aa: CASSDAGLTYEQYF
d_call: .; j_call: TRBJ2-3; cdr3_length: 14; v_call: TRBV7-3; clone_size: .; cdr3_nt: TGTGCCAGCAGCTTAGGTGGGCACGCAGATACGCAGTATTTT; cdr3_aa: CASSLGGHADTQYF
d_call: .; j_call: TRBJ2-1; cdr3_length: 14; v_call: TRBV5-1; clone_size: .; cdr3_nt: TGCGCCAGCAGCTTAAGGGGATCCTACAATGAGCAGTTCTTC; cdr3_aa: CASSLRGSYNEQFF
d_call: .; j_call: TRBJ2-2; cdr3_length: 13; v_call: TRBV5-1; clone_size: .; cdr3_nt: TGCGCCAGCAGCTTGACAGTAACCGGGGAGCTGTTTTTT; cdr3_aa: CASSLTVTGELFF
d_call: .; j_call: TRBJ2-1; cdr3_length: 15; v_call: TRBV28; clone_size: .; cdr3_nt: TGTGCCAGCATTACAGCGGGTAGCTCCTACAATGAGCAGTTCTTC; cdr3_aa: CASITAGSSYNEQFF
d_call: TRBD1; j_call: TRBJ2-4; cdr3_length: 15; v_call: TRBV5-6; clone_size: .; cdr3_nt: TGTGCCAGCAGCCGCACTGACAGGGGGCTTGACATTCAGTACTTC; cdr3_aa: CASSRTDRGLDIQYF
d_call: .; j_call: TRBJ2-2; cdr3_length: 15; v_call: TRBV6-5; clone_size: .; cdr3_nt: TGTGCCAGCAGTTACTCGGCGGGGAACATCGGGGAGCTGTTTTTT; cdr3_aa: CASSYSAGNIGELFF
d_call: TRBD1; j_call: TRBJ1-5; cdr3_length: 16; v_call: TRBV19; clone_size: .; cdr3_nt: TGTGCCAGTAGTACCGGACAGGGGGCCACTTTGCAGCCCCAGCATTTT; cdr3_aa: CASSTGQGATLQPQHF
d_call: TRBD1; j_call: TRBJ1-4; cdr3_length: 16; v_call: TRBV4-2; clone_size: .; cdr3_nt: TGTGCCAGCAGCCTCAATCCGGGTACAGGGGAAGAAAAACTGTTTTTT; cdr3_aa: CASSLNPGTGEEKLFF
d_call: .; j_call: TRBJ1-1; cdr3_length: 15; v_call: TRBV9; clone_size: .; cdr3_nt: TGTGCCAGCAGCGTAGAGGACCCCCTTCCCACTGAAGCTTTCTTT; cdr3_aa: CASSVEDPLPTEAFF
d_call: .; j_call: TRBJ1-5; cdr3_length: 17; v_call: TRBV21-1; clone_size: .; cdr3_nt: TGTGCCAGCAGCAAAGCTGAGGGGCGGATAGCTAGTCAGCCCCAGCATTTT; cdr3_aa: CASSKAEGRIASQPQHF
d_call: TRBD1; j_call: TRBJ1-4; cdr3_length: 16; v_call: TRBV29-1; clone_size: .; cdr3_nt: TGCAGCGTTCGGACAGGGGGCACCTCAACTAATGAAAAACTGTTTTTT; cdr3_aa: CSVRTGGTSTNEKLFF
d_call: .; j_call: TRBJ2-3; cdr3_length: 17; v_call: TRBV4-1; clone_size: .; cdr3_nt: TGCGCCAGCAGCCGGGGGGGAACAGGGAAAGGGCCAGATACGCAGTATTTT; cdr3_aa: CASSRGGTGKGPDTQYF
d_call: TRBD1; j_call: TRBJ1-4; cdr3_length: 14; v_call: TRBV6-5; clone_size: .; cdr3_nt: TGTGCCAGCGGAAAGGGACAGGGTTTTGAAAAACTGTTTTTT; cdr3_aa: CASGKGQGFEKLFF
d_call: .; j_call: TRBJ2-2; cdr3_length: 13; v_call: TRBV7-6; clone_size: once; cdr3_nt: TGTGCCAGCAGCTTATCAAAGGCGGGGGAGCTGTTTTTT; cdr3_aa: CASSLSKAGELFF
d_call: .; j_call: TRBJ1-6; cdr3_length: 14; v_call: TRBV7-9; clone_size: .; cdr3_nt: TGTGCCAGCAGCTCTAGGGGGATGAATTCACCCCTCCACTTT; cdr3_aa: CASSSRGMNSPLHF
d_call: TRBD2; j_call: TRBJ2-7; cdr3_length: 13; v_call: TRBV5-4; clone_size: .; cdr3_nt: TGTGCCAGCAGCTTGACGGGGGGCTACGAGCAGTACTTC; cdr3_aa: CASSLTGGYEQYF
d_call: .; j_call: TRBJ2-5; cdr3_length: 15; v_call: TRBV5-1; clone_size: .; cdr3_nt: TGCGCCAGCAGCCCCTTGGCGGGGCGCGGAGAGACCCAGTACTTC; cdr3_aa: CASSPLAGRGETQYF
d_call: .; j_call: TRBJ1-2; cdr3_length: 13; v_call: TRBV27; clone_size: .; cdr3_nt: TGTGCCAGCAGTCGGGGAGAGAACTATGGCTACACCTTC; cdr3_aa: CASSRGENYGYTF
d_call: .; j_call: TRBJ1-3; cdr3_length: 13; v_call: TRBV19; clone_size: once; cdr3_nt: TGTGCCAGAGATAGAAGAACCGGAAACACCATATATTTT; cdr3_aa: CARDRRTGNTIYF
d_call: TRBD1; j_call: TRBJ1-1; cdr3_length: 13; v_call: TRBV5-6; clone_size: once; cdr3_nt: TGTGCCAGCTCGGACAGGGGTTGGACTGAAGCTTTCTTT; cdr3_aa: CASSDRGWTEAFF
d_call: .; j_call: TRBJ2-1; cdr3_length: 16; v_call: TRBV5-4; clone_size: .; cdr3_nt: TGTGCCAGCAGCTTGGACGCGGGGGCCTCCTACAATGAGCAGTTCTTC; cdr3_aa: CASSLDAGASYNEQFF
d_call: .; j_call: TRBJ1-1; cdr3_length: 15; v_call: TRBV18; clone_size: .; cdr3_nt: TGTGCCAGCTCACCCGCCCGGGGGGAGGACACTGAAGCTTTCTTT; cdr3_aa: CASSPARGEDTEAFF
d_call: .; j_call: TRBJ2-3; cdr3_length: 14; v_call: TRBV5-6; clone_size: .; cdr3_nt: TGTGCCAGCAGCTTGGCCGATGAGGGGGATACGCAGTATTTT; cdr3_aa: CASSLADEGDTQYF
d_call: .; j_call: TRBJ1-1; cdr3_length: 13; v_call: TRBV11-3; clone_size: once; cdr3_nt: TGTGCCAGCAGCTTAGTTAGCTACACTGAAGCTTTCTTT; cdr3_aa: CASSLVSYTEAFF
d_call: .; j_call: TRBJ1-2; cdr3_length: 12; v_call: TRBV27; clone_size: .; cdr3_nt: TGTGCCAGCAGTTCAAAGAACTATGGCTACACCTTC; cdr3_aa: CASSSKNYGYTF
d_call: .; j_call: TRBJ2-3; cdr3_length: 14; v_call: TRBV5-4; clone_size: .; cdr3_nt: TGTGCCAGCAGCTTGAGGACCTCCGGGGATACGCAGTATTTT; cdr3_aa: CASSLRTSGDTQYF